The 6 T cell receptor beta chains below all came from one sample that was sequenced in a study of shared clonotypes between healthy human individuals. TCRdb's table, derived via immunoSEQ multiplex PCR, lists solely in-frame clones and lacks some. In the table there are millions of clones, about 95% of which are singletons. Sequencing was done on a sample of naive CD4+ T cells sorted from blood. Subset of the sample: CD45RA+ positively selected. The source of these receptors is a man younger than 35 in good health.

The CDR3 nucleotides read TGTGCCAGCAGAACATCCGGGACTGCAACTAATGAAAAACTGTTTTTT. This encodes CASRTSGTATNEKLFF. The V gene is TRBV28, the J gene TRBJ1-4, with a possible D match to TRBD1 (5 bases). CDR3 length: 16 amino acids. In germline, CDR1 is MDHEN, CDR2 SYDVKM. Trimming pared 6 bases from V and 0 bases from J, leaving 14 bases between.

The chain recombines TRBV27 with TRBJ1-5; D is possibly TRBD1 (5 bases). Trimming took 3 bases from V and 10 from J, leaving 13 bases between them. This CDR3 is 13 amino acids long. Germline loops: CDR1 MNHEY, CDR2 SMNVEV (reference sequence). CDR3 coding DNA: TGTGCCAGCAGTTTTGGTGGCGGGGACCCCCAGCATTTT. Encoded protein: CASSFGGGDPQHF.

The J gene is TRBJ2-7, the V gene TRBV12-5, with D possibly TRBD1 on 5 matching bases. The CDR3 totals 14 residues. Trimming pared 1 base from V and 5 bases from J, leaving 12 bases between. Germline CDR1 LGHNT, CDR2 FRNRAP. The CDR3 bases are TGTGCTAGTGGTTTGGGTCCTAGGGGAAACGAGCAGTACTTC. Translation gives CASGLGPRGNEQYF.

The CDR3 nucleotides are TGCGCCAGCAGCTTGAGGGGCGTCAGCCGAGGCAGAGAAAATAATTCACCCCTCCACTTT. Translated, it gives CASSLRGVSRGRENNSPLHF. The chain combines TRBV5-1 with TRBJ1-6; possibly TRBD1 for D (5 bases). The CDR3 totals 20 residues. CDR1 is SGHRS, CDR2 YFSETQ, per germline. V lost 1 base and J 5 bases, leaving 25 bases between the germline ends.

Of note for this clone: Different DNA sequences within this sample yield the same CDR3. The chain is built from TRBV5-1 and TRBJ2-1; possible D gene TRBD1, 6 bases. CDR3 length: 15 residues. CDR1 and CDR2 from the germline V gene are SGHRS and YFSETQ. Trimming shortened V by 0 bases and J by 3 bases, and 10 bases separated the two germline ends. The CDR3 protein is CASSLDSGVYNEQFF. The DNA of the CDR3 is TGCGCCAGCAGCTTGGACTCAGGGGTCTACAATGAGCAGTTCTTC.

This chain joins TRBV6-4 and TRBJ2-1; TRBD2 aligns across 10 bases. Germline V gene lookup returns CDR1 MRHNA and CDR2 SNTAGT. This CDR3 has 14 amino acids. Germline trimming cut 6 bases from V and 6 bases from J; bases unmatched to any gene: 5. DNA of the CDR3: TGTGCCAGCAGGCTAGCGGGGGCCTTCAATGAGCAGTTCTTC. Translating it yields CASRLAGAFNEQFF.